This T cell receptor beta chain was observed in a study of blood T cell repertoires in COVID-19 (TCRdb year 2020). Study-wide context: Samples from collaborators originated in the United States, Italy and Spain and spanned both the acute and convalescent phases of COVID-19. The material from the prospective study consisted of cDNA or gDNA derived from T cells, B-cell-depleted T cells, or PBMCs. Deeply sampled blood TCRbeta repertoires from subjects exposed to, actively infected with, or recovered from COVID-19 were included in the dataset. A freely available public database, intended as a resource for researchers studying the immune response to SARS-CoV-2, is where the repertoires were released. The samples were drawn from two sources: the first 160 participants of the ongoing ImmuneRACE study, and some 1,300 subjects contributed by 6 global collaborators. Nearly every sample came with metadata listing a de-identified subject ID, COVID-19 status, age in years and sex. Where HLA class I and class II types were available, the types were taken from metadata supplied by the sample provider, not from assay-based typing.

According to the germline V gene, CDR1 reads LGHNA and CDR2 reads YNFKEQ. The CDR3 measures 17 amino acids from cysteine to phenylalanine. Solely the CDR3 DNA is kept, with 51 bases framed from the first base. V sheds 1 base and J sheds 0 bases, leaving 14 bases between their ends. Enrolling through a virtual design, the prospective study's participants ranged in age from roughly 18 to 89 years and lived across 24 United States geographic areas. In the prospective study, cohorts were assigned on the basis of participant-reported clinical history obtained from a screening survey and a study questionnaire. Recovered participants in ImmuneRACE Cohort 3 were defined as having two consecutive negative NP/OP PCR tests, clearance from a healthcare professional, or resolution of symptoms. Mobile phlebotomists in the prospective study collected whole blood, serum and a nasopharyngeal or oropharyngeal swab from every participant. Participants in the prospective study had the option to provide additional blood draws and questionnaires over a 2-month period. Before DNA extraction, blood samples from the prospective study were shipped at room temperature or frozen.

Concerning this clone itself: Its antigen remains undetermined. No base quality information exists; no much larger clone differs at one position.

The immunoSEQ Assay, a bias-controlled multiplex PCR, was used to amplify TCRbeta CDR3 regions from genomic DNA. The paper's data handling went like this. The number of nucleated cells in each sample was estimated from the amplification of reference gene primers within the assay. Sequence reads were collapsed and filtered to measure the absolute abundance of every unique TCRbeta CDR3 rearrangement. For each sample, productive Simpson clonality was calculated by taking the square root of Simpson's diversity index across productive rearrangements. TCRdb took this table from immuneACCESS and kept in-frame rearrangements with V and J called. Such tables lack part of the clones; where checked against another copy, unresolved V genes explain under half of the gap, and the rest is unexplained. V and J calls and clone size follow that table, whereas D and trimming were derived from the DNA. The sample has approximately 300,000 clones on record, more than 70% of them singletons. About 5% of the sample lies in the top ten.

Overall study outcomes, separate from this receptor: Clinical and demographic metadata were provided uncurated, with the amount varying by source and participant.

The source material was PBMCs or T cells enriched from blood (not recorded which). The chain couples TRBV4-2 to TRBJ2-3; TRBD1 is possibly the D segment (6 matching bases). This clonotype was obtained from a woman aged 25-40 years who had recovered from COVID-19. The nucleotides read TGTGCCAGCAGCCAAGCTACGGGACACTGGAGCACAGATACGCAGTATTTT. It translates to CASSQATGHWSTDTQYF.